This T cell receptor beta chain emerged from a study of OX40 agonist ivuxolimab in advanced cancers. CDR3 size: 14 residues. Germline V gives CDR1 SEHNR, CDR2 FQNEAQ (reference sequence). Deletions cut 8 bases from V and 3 bases from J, with 17 bases between. Blood specimens came from baseline, cycle 4 day 1, and cycle 7 day 1. Generated by immunoSEQ multiplex PCR, the TCRdb table keeps only in-frame clones and is missing some. The data show tens of thousands of clones, 91% seen once. This clone appeared once. Its cognate antigen is unknown. Findings and caveats of the study: With doses of 0.1 to 3.0 mg/kg, CD4+ and CD8+ blood T cells had undergone clonal expansion by week 6. Clonal expansion among partial responders at 0.1-3.0 mg/kg ranked near the lowest.

The source material was CD4+ or CD8+ T cells sorted from blood, sampled in a trial of the OX40 agonist ivuxolimab. This TCR came from an adult with an advanced solid tumor such as melanoma, head and neck, liver or kidney cancer. The chain couples TRBV7-9 to TRBJ2-7; D possibly corresponds to TRBD2 (6 bases). The CDR3 DNA sequence: TGTGCCAGCGGGCGAACGGGGGACTTCTACGAGCAGTACTTC. Protein product: CASGRTGDFYEQYF.